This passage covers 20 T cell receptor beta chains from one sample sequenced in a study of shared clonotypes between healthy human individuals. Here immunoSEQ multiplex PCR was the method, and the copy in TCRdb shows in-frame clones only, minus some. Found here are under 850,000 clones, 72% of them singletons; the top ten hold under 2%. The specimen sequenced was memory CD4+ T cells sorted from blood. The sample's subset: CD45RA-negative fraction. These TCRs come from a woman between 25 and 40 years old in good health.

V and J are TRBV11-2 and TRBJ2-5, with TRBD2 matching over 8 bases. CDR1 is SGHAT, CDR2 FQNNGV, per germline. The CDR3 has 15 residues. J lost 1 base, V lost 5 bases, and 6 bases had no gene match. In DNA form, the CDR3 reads TGTGCCAGCAGCCCAACTAGCGGTGCCCAAGAGACCCAGTACTTC. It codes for CASSPTSGAQETQYF. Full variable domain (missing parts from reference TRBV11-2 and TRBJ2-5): EAGVAQSPRYKIIEKRQSVAFWCNPISGHATLYWYQQILGQGPKLLIQFQNNGVVDDSQLPKDRFSAERLKGVDSTLKIQPAKLEDSAVYLCASSPTSGAQETQYFGPGTRLLVL.

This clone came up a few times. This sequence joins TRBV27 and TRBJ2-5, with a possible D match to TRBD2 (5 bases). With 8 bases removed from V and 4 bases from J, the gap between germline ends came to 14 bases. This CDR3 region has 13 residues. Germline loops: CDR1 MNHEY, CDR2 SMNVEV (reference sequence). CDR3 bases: TGTGCCAGCCGGGGTCGGGCCTCAGAGACCCAGTACTTC. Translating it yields CASRGRASETQYF.

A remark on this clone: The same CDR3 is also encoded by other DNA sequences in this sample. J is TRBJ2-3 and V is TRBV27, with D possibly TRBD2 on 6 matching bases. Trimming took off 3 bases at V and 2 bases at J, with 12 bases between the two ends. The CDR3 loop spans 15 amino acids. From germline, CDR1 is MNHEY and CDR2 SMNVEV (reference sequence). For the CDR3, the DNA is TGTGCCAGCAGTTTGCGGGGAGGACTCACAGATACGCAGTATTTT. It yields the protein CASSLRGGLTDTQYF.

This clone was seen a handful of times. CDR3 amino acids: CASSLVSGTGGSGYTF. CDR3 nucleotide sequence: TGTGCCAGCAGCTTAGTCAGCGGGACAGGGGGCTCTGGCTACACCTTC. V usage is TRBV5-6 and J usage is TRBJ1-2, with TRBD1 matching 12 bases. The ends lost 2 bases at V and 7 bases at J; junction bases unmatched: 9. The CDR3 is 16 residues long. In germline, CDR1 is SGHDT, CDR2 YYEEEE.

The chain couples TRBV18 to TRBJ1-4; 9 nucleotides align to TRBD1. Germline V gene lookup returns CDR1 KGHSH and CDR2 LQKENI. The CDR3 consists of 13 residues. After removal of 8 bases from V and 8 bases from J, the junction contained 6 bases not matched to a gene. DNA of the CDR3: TGTGCCAGCCACAGGGGGCGAGAGGAAAAACTGTTTTTT. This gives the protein CASHRGREEKLFF.

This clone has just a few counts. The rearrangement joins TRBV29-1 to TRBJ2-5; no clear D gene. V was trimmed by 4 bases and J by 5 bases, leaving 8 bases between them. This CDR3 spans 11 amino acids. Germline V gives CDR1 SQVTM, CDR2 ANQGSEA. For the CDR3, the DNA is TGCAGCGTTGGCTACTGGGAGACCCAGTACTTC. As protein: CSVGYWETQYF. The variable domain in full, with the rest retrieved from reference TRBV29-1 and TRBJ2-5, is SAVISQKPSRDICQRGTSLTIQCQVDSQVTMMFWYRQQPGQSLTLIATANQGSEATYESGFVIDKFPISRPNLTFSTLTVSNMSPEDSSIYLCSVGYWETQYFGPGTRLLVL.

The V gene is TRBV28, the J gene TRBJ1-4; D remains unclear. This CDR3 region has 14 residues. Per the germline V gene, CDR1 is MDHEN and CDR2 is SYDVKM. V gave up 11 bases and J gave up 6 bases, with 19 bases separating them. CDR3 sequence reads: CAGGREIWHEKLFF. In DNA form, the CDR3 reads TGTGCCGGTGGTCGGGAAATATGGCATGAAAAACTGTTTTTT.

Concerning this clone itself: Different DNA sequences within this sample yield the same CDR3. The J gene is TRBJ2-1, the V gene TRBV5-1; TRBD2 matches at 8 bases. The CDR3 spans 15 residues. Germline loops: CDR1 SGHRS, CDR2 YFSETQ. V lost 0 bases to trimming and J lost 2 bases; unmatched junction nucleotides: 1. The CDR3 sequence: CASSLEAGAYNEQFF. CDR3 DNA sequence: TGCGCCAGCAGCTTGGAAGCGGGAGCCTACAATGAGCAGTTCTTC.

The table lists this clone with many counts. The CDR3 protein is CASSLFGGKREQYF. CDR3 DNA: TGTGCCAGCAGCTTGTTCGGCGGGAAAAGGGAGCAGTACTTC. This rearrangement joins TRBV5-4 to TRBJ2-7, with a tentative D call TRBD2 (6 bases). CDR1 SGHNT and CDR2 YYREEE come from the germline V gene (reference sequence). Trimming took off 1 base at V and 7 bases at J, with 15 bases between the two ends. This CDR3 is 14 amino acids long.

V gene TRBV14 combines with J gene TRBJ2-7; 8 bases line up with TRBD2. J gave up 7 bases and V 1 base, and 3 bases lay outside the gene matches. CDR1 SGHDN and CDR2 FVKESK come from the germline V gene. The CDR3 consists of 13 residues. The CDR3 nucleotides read TGTGCCAGCAGCCAAGCCGGGGGGGGAGAGCAGTACTTC. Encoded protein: CASSQAGGGEQYF.

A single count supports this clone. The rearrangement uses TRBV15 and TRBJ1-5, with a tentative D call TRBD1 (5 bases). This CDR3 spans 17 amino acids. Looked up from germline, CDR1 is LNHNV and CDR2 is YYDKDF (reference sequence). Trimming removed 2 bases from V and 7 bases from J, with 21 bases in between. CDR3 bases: TGTGCCACCAGCAGACAAGACAGACCTTCCCTTAGGCAGCCCCAGCATTTT. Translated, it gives CATSRQDRPSLRQPQHF.

The CDR3 bases are TGTGCCAGCAGCTTATTTTTGCGTGGCAGAGGGGTCGGTGAGCAGTTCTTC. Amino acids: CASSLFLRGRGVGEQFF. The rearrangement uses TRBV11-2 and TRBJ2-1; the D call may be TRBD1 or TRBD2 (5 bases each). Trimming stripped 2 bases from V and 9 bases from J, with 23 bases between. Germline V lookup: CDR1 SGHAT, CDR2 FQNNGV. The CDR3 runs to 17 residues.

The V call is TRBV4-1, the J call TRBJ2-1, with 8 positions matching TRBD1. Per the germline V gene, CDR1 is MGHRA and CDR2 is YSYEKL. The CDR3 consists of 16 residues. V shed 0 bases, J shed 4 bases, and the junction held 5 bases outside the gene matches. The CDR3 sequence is CASSQERDRNYNEQFF. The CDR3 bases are TGCGCCAGCAGCCAAGAAAGGGACAGGAATTACAATGAGCAGTTCTTC.

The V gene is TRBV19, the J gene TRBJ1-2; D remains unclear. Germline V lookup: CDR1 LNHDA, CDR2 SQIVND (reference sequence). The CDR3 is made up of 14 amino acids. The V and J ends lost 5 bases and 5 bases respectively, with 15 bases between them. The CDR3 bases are TGTGCCAGTAGTGAGACTCATAGGGCATATGGCTACACCTTC. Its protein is CASSETHRAYGYTF.

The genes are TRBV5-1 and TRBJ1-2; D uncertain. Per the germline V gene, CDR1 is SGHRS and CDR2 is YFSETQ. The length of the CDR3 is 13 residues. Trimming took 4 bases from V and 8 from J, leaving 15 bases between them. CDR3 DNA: TGCGCCAGCAGCGGAGTTGACGCCGGAGGCTACACCTTC. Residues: CASSGVDAGGYTF.

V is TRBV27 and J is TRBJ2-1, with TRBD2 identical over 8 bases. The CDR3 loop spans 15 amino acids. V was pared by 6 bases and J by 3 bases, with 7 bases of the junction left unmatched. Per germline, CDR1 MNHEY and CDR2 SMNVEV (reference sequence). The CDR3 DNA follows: TGTGCCAGCAGCAAAATAGCGGGAATCTACAATGAGCAGTTCTTC. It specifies CASSKIAGIYNEQFF.

The CDR3 reads CASSFWGVDNEKLFF. CDR3 DNA: TGTGCCAGCAGCTTTTGGGGGGTCGATAATGAAAAACTGTTTTTT. This chain links TRBV5-8 with TRBJ1-4; D is perhaps TRBD1 (5 bases). V was trimmed by 2 bases and J by 4 bases, leaving 12 bases between them. CDR1 and CDR2 from the germline V gene are SGHTS and YDEGEE. The CDR3 covers 15 residues.

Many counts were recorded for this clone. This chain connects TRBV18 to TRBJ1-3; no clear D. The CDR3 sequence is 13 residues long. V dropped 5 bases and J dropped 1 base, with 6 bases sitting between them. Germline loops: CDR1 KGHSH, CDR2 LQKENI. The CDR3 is CASSGGSGNTIYF. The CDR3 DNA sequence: TGTGCCAGCTCAGGTGGTTCTGGAAACACCATATATTTT.

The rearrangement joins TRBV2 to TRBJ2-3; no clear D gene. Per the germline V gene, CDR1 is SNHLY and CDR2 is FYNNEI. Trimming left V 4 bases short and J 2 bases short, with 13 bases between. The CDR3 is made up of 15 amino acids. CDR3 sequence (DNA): TGTGCCAGCAGTGTGCAGCCAACCCCCACAGATACGCAGTATTTT. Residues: CASSVQPTPTDTQYF.

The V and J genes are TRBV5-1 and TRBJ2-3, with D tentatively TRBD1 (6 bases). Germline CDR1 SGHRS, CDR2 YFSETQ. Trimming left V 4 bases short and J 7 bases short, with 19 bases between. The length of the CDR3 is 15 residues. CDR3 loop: CASSPRTGSGNTQYF. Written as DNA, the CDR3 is TGCGCCAGCAGCCCCCGTACAGGGAGTGGCAATACGCAGTATTTT.